This T cell receptor beta chain comes out of a study of cytomegalovirus exposure and HLA in healthy donors. The V and J ends lost 4 bases and 1 base, in that order; junction bases with no gene match: 4. Germline V CDR1 and CDR2: SGHRS, YFSETQ. This CDR3 comprises 15 residues. Use of 60 Vbeta and 13 Jbeta primers characterized the PCR. Assay used: immunoSEQ multiplex PCR; TCRdb lists only in-frame clones, some missing. Among 120,000 to 150,000 clones listed, roughly four fifths were seen once. Material for sequencing was PBMCs. The rearrangement uses TRBV5-1 and TRBJ2-3; 9 nucleotides match TRBD1. This TCR was sampled from a human donor in good health. Written as DNA, the CDR3 is TGCGCCAGCAGCAGGGGACAGGGCGGCACAGATACGCAGTATTTT. Translation gives CASSRGQGGTDTQYF.